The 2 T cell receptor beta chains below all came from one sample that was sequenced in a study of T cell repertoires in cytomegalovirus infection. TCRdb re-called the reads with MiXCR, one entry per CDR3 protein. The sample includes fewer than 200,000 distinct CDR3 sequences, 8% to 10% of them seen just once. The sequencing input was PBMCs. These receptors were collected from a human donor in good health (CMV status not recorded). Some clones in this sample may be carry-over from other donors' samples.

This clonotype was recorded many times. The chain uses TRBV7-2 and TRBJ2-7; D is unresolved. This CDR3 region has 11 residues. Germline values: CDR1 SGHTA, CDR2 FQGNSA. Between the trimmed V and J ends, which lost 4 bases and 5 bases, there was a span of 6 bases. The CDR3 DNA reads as TGTGCCAGCAGCTACACAGACGAGCAGTACTTC. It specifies CASSYTDEQYF.

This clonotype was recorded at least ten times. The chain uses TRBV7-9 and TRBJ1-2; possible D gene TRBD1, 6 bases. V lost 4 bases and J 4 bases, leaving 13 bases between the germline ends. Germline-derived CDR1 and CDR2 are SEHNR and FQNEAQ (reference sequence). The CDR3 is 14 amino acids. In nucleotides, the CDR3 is TGTGCCAGCAGCTACCCCGGGGGGGCCTATGGCTACACCTTC. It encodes CASSYPGGAYGYTF.